The clone carrying this TCR beta chain was picked up many times. This specimen comes from a study of patients and donors after allogeneic stem cell transplantation. This CDR3 contains 13 residues. Germline CDR1 SGHTA, CDR2 FQGNSA. V was pared by 1 base and J by 3 bases, with 5 bases between. A single record per CDR3 protein comes from TCRdb applying MiXCR to the RT-PCR reads. Seen here are under 95,000 distinct CDR3 sequences, roughly 5.1% observed once, and the top ten hold 2.6%. The chain links TRBV7-2 to TRBJ2-3; D is unclear. The sequenced sample consisted of blood, either unsorted or a sorted T cell fraction (not recorded which). The receptor's source is a human donor who was either an allogeneic HSCT recipient or a stem cell or donor lymphocyte infusion donor (not recorded which). It is not recorded whose cells these are; they may come from a transplant donor. The CDR3 DNA reads TGTGCCAGCAGCTTAGGAGTGACAGATACGCAGTATTTT. Translation gives CASSLGVTDTQYF.